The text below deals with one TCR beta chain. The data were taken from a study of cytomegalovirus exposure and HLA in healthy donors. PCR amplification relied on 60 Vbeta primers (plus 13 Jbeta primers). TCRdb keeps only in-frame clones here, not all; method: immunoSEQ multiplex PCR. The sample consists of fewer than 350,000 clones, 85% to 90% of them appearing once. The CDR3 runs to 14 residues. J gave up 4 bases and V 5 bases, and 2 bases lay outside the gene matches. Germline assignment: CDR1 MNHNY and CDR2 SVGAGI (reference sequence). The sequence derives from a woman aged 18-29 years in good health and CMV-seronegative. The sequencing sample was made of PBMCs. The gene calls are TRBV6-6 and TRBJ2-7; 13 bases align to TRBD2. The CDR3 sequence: CASSQTSGGYEQYF. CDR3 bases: TGTGCCAGCAGTCAGACTAGCGGGGGGTACGAGCAGTACTTC.